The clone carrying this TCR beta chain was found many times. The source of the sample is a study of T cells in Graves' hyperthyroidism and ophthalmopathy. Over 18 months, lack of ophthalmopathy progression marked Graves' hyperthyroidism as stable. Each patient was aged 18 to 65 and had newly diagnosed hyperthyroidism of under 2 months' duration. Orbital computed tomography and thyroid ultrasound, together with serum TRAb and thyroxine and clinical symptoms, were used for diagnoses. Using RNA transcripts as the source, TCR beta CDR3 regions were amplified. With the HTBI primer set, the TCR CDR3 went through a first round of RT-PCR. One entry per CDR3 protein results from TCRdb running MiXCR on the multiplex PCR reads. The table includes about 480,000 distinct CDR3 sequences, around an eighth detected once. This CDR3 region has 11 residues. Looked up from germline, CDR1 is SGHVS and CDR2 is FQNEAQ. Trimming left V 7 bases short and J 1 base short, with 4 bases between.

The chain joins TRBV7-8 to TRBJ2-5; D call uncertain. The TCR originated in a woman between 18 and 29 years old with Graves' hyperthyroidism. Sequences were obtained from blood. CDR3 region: CASTIQETQYF. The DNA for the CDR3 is TGTGCCAGCACCATCCAAGAGACCCAGTACTTC.